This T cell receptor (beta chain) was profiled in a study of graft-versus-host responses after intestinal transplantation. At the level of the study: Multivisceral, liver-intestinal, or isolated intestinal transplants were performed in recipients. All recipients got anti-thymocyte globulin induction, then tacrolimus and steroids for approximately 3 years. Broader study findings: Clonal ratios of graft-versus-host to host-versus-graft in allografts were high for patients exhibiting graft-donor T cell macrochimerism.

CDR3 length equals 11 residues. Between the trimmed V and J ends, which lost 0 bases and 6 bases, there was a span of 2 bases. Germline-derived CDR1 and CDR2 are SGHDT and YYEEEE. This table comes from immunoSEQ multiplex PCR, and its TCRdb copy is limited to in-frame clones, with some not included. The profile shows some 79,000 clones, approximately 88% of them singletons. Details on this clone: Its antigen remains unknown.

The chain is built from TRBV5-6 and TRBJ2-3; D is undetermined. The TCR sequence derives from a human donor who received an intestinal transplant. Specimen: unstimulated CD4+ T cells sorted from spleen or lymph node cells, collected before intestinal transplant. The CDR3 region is CASSLADTQYF. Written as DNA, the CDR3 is TGTGCCAGCAGCTTGGCGGATACGCAGTATTTT.